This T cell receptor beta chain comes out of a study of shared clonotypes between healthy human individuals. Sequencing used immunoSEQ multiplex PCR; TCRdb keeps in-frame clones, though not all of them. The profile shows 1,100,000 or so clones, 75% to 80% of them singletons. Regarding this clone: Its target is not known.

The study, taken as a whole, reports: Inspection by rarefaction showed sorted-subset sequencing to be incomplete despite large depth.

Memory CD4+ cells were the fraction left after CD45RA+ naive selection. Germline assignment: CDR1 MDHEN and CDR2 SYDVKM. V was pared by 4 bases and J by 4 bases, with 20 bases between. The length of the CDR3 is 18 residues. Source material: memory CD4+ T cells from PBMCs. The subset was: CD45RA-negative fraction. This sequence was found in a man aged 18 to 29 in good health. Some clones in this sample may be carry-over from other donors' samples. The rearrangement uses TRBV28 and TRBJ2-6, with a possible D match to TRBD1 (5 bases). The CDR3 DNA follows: TGTGCCAGCAGTTCCTGGGGCAGGGAAGGGCGCGGGGCCAACGTCCTGACTTTC. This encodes CASSSWGREGRGANVLTF. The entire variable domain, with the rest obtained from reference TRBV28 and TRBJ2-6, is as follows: DVKVTQSSRYLVKRTGEKVFLECVQDMDHENMFWYRQDPGLGLRLIYFSYDVKMKEKGDIPEGYSVSREKKERFSLILESASTNQTSMYLCASSSWGREGRGANVLTFGAGSRLTVL.